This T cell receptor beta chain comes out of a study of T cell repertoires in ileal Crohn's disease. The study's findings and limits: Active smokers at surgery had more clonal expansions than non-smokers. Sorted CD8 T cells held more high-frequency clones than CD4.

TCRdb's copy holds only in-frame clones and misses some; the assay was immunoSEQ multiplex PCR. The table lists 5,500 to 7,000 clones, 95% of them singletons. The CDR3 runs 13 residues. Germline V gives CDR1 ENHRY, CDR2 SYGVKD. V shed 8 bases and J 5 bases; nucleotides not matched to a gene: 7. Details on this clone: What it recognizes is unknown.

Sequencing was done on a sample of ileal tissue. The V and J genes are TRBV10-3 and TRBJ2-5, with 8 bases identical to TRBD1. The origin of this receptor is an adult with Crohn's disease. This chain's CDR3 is CAIQGAAEETQYF. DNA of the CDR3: TGTGCCATCCAGGGGGCCGCGGAGGAGACCCAGTACTTC.